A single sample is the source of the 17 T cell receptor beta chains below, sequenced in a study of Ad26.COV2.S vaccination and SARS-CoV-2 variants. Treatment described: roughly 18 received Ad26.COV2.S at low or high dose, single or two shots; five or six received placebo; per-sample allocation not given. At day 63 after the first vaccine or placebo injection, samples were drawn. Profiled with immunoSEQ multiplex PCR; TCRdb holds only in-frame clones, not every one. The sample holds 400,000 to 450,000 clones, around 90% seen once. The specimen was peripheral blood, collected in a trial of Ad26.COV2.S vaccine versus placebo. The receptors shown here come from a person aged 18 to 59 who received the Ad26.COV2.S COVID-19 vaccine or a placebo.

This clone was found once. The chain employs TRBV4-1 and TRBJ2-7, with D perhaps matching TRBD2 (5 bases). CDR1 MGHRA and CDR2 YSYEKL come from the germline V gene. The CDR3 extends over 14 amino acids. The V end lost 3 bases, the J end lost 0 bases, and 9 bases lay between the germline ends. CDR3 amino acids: CASSQGGSSYEQYF. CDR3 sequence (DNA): TGCGCCAGCAGCCAGGGCGGGTCCTCCTACGAGCAGTACTTC.

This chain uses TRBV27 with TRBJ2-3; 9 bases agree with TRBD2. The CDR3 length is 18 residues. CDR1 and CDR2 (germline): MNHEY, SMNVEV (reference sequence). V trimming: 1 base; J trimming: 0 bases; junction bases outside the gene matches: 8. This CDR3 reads CASSLYPPAGGSTDTQYF. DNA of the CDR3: TGTGCCAGCAGTTTATACCCCCCGGCGGGAGGGAGCACAGATACGCAGTATTTT.

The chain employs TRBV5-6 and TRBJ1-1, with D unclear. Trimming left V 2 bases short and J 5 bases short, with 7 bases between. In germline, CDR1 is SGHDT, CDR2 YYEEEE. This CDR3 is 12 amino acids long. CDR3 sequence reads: CASSFSPTEAFF. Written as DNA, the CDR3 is TGTGCCAGCAGCTTCAGCCCAACTGAAGCTTTCTTT.

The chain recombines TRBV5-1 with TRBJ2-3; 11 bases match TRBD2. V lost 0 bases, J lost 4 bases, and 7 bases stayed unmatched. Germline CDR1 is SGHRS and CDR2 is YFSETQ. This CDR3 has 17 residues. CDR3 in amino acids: CASSLETSGSYADTQYF. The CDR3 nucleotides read TGCGCCAGCAGCTTGGAAACTAGCGGGAGTTACGCAGATACGCAGTATTTT.

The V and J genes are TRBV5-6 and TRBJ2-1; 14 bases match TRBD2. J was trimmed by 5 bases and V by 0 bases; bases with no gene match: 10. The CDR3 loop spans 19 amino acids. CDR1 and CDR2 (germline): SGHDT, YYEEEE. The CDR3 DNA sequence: TGTGCCAGCAGCTTGGCCCGACTAGCGGGAGGGCCGCGGGACAATGAGCAGTTCTTC. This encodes CASSLARLAGGPRDNEQFF.

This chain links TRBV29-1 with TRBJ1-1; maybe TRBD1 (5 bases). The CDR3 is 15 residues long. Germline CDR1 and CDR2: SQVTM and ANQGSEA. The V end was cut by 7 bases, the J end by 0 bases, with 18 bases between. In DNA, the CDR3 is TGCAGCGCCTGGGGGGGGAAGGGTATGAACACTGAAGCTTTCTTT. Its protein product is CSAWGGKGMNTEAFF.

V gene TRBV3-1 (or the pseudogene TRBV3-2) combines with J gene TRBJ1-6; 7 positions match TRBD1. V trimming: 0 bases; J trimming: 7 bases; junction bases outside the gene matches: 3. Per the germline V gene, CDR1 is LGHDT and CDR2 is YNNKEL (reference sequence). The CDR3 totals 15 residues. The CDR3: CASSQDGTANSPLHF. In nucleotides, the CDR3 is TGTGCCAGCAGCCAAGACGGGACAGCGAATTCACCCCTCCACTTT.

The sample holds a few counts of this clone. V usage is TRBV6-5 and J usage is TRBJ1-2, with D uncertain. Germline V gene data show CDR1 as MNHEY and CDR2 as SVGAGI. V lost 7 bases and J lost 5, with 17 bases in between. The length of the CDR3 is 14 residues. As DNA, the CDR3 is TGTGCCAGCACCCCTTTGGGCAGCCCGTATGGCTACACCTTC. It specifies CASTPLGSPYGYTF.

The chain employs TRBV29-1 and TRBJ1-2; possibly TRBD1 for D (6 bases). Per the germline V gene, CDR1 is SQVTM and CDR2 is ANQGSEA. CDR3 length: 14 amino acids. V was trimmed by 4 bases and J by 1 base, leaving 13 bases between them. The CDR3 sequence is CSVVGAGVNYGYTF. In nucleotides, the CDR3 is TGCAGCGTTGTGGGGGCAGGGGTTAACTATGGCTACACCTTC. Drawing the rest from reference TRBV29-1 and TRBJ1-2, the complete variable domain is SAVISQKPSRDICQRGTSLTIQCQVDSQVTMMFWYRQQPGQSLTLIATANQGSEATYESGFVIDKFPISRPNLTFSTLTVSNMSPEDSSIYLCSVVGAGVNYGYTFGSGTRLTVV.

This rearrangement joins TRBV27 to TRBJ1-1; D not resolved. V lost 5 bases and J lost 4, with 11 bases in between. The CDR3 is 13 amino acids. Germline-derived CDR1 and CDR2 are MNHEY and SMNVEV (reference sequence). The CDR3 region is CASSPVVGTEAFF. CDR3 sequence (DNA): TGTGCCAGCAGTCCGGTGGTGGGCACTGAAGCTTTCTTT.

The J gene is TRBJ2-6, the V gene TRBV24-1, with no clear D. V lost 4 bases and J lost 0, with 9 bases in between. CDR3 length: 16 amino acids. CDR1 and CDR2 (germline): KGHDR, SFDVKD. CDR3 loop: CATSESLGSGANVLTF. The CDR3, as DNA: TGTGCCACCAGTGAGTCGCTAGGCTCTGGGGCCAACGTCCTGACTTTC.

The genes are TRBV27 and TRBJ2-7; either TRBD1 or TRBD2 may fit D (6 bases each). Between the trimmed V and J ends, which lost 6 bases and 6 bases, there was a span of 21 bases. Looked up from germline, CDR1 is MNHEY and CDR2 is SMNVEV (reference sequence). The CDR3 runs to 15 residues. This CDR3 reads CASRSRGLGLGEQYF. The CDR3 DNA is TGTGCCAGCAGATCCCGGGGGCTAGGCTTGGGCGAGCAGTACTTC.

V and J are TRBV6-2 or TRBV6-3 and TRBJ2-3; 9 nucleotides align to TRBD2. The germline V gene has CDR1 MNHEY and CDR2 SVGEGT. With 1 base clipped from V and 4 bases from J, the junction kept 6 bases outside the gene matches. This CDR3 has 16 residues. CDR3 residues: CASSYLASGIADTQYF. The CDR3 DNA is TGTGCCAGCAGTTACTTGGCTAGCGGGATCGCAGATACGCAGTATTTT.

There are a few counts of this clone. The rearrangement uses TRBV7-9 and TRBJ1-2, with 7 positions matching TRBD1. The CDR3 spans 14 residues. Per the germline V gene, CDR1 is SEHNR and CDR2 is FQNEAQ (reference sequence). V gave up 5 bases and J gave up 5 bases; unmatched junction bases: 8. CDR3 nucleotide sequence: TGTGCCAGCAGCGGACAAGGGACAGCTTATGGCTACACCTTC. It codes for CASSGQGTAYGYTF. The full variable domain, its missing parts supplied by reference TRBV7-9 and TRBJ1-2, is DTGVSQNPRHKITKRGQNVTFRCDPISEHNRLYWYRQTLGQGPEFLTYFQNEAQLEKSRLLSDRFSAERPKGSFSTLEIQRTEQGDSAMYLCASSGQGTAYGYTFGSGTRLTVV.

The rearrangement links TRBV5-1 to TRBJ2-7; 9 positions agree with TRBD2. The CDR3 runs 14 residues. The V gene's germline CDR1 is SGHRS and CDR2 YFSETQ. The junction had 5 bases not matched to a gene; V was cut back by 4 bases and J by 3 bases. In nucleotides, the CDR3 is TGCGCCAGCAGCCCATTGACTAGCGGCTACGAGCAGTACTTC. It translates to CASSPLTSGYEQYF.

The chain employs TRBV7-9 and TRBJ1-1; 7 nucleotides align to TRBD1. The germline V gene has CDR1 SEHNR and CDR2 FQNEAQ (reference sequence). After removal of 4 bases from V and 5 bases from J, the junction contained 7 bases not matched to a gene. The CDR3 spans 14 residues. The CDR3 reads CASSSQQGRTEAFF. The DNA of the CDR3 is TGTGCCAGCAGCTCCCAACAGGGGCGGACTGAAGCTTTCTTT.

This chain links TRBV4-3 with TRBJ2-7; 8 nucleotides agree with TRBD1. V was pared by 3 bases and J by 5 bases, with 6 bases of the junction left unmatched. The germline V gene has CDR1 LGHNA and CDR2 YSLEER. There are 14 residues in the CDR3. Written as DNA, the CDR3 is TGCGCCAGCAGCCATGGACAGGGAACCAACGAGCAGTACTTC. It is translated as CASSHGQGTNEQYF.